The source of this T cell receptor beta chain is a study of CD8 T cells in ankylosing spondylitis. TCRdb reanalysed the 5' RACE reads using MiXCR and keeps one entry per CDR3 protein. The sample carries about 240,000 distinct CDR3 sequences, roughly a tenth recorded once. There are 13 residues in the CDR3. CDR1 is DFQATT, CDR2 SNEGSKA, per germline (reference sequence). V lost 3 bases to trimming and J lost 4 bases, with 10 bases between them. This clonotype was detected ten times or more. The chain uses TRBV20-1 and TRBJ1-5; D is uncertain. Sequenced material: blood, either unsorted or a sorted T cell fraction (not recorded which). The sequence was obtained from a male donor with ankylosing spondylitis or in good health (not recorded which). CDR3 nucleotides: TGCAGTGCTAGCTCAGCTGGAAATCAGCCCCAGCATTTT. Protein: CSASSAGNQPQHF.